This T cell receptor (beta chain) was documented in a study of blood T cell repertoires in COVID-19. Study information: T cells, B-cell-depleted T cells, or PBMCs supplied cDNA or gDNA.

CDR3 length: 15 amino acids. V was cut by 4 bases and J by 0 bases, with 12 bases left in between. Germline V gene sequence: CDR1 LNHNV, CDR2 YYDKDF (reference sequence). Enrollees, about 18 to 95 years old, lived in about two dozen US areas. This clone was seen a single time. As handled by the study authors: Reference gene primer amplification gave nucleated cell count estimates. The repertoire was sequenced with immunoSEQ multiplex PCR; TCRdb's copy has only in-frame clones and lacks some. The V and J calls and clone size are taken from that table; D and trimming were inferred from the DNA. The repertoire holds about 220,000 clones, with roughly 83% as singletons.

Specimen: PBMCs or T cells enriched from blood (not recorded which). The origin of this receptor is a woman between 40 and 55 years old with acute COVID-19. The chain uses TRBV15 and TRBJ1-1; tentative D call: TRBD1 (5 bases). The CDR3 here is CATSKGQGMNTEAFF. CDR3 coding DNA: TGTGCCACCAGCAAAGGTCAGGGTATGAACACTGAAGCTTTCTTT.